One sample yielded the 24 T cell receptor beta chains listed below, sequenced in a study of CD8 T cells in Susac syndrome (dated by TCRdb to between 2017 and 2020). Receptor libraries were prepared by the immunoSEQ multiplex PCR assay. RNA was extracted with the RNeasy kit and about 0.5 to 1 ug was reverse transcribed using random hexamers. Clones were called with MiXCR by TCRdb after fastp trimmed the public reads at Q25, and only in-frame beta chains were retained. Rows are combined by CDR3 protein, so each entry shows the most common genes and DNA. The sample contains fewer than 150,000 distinct CDR3 sequences, around nine tenths of them found a single time. The ten largest clonotypes hold around 0.25% of the sample. The specimen was CD8+ T cells from PBMCs. The receptor set was obtained from a human donor with multiple sclerosis.

The chain recombines TRBV18 with TRBJ2-2; tentative D call: TRBD1 (6 bases). The CDR3 covers 17 residues. V dropped 5 bases and J dropped 5 bases, with 21 bases sitting between them. Per the germline V gene, CDR1 is KGHSH and CDR2 is LQKENI. The CDR3 nucleotides are TGTGCCAGCTCAGTTAGACAGGTCGCGAGTATAACCGGGGAGCTGTTTTTT. It yields the protein CASSVRQVASITGELFF.

The sample holds a few counts of this clonotype. The DNA of the CDR3 is TGTGCCAGCAGTCCCACTAGCGGGGGGGGCAATGAGCAGTTCTTC. Encoded protein: CASSPTSGGGNEQFF. The chain couples TRBV27 to TRBJ2-1; 13 bases map to TRBD2. The CDR3 loop spans 15 amino acids. Germline loops: CDR1 MNHEY, CDR2 SMNVEV (reference sequence). The V and J ends lost 5 bases and 6 bases, in that order; junction bases with no gene match: 4.

V is TRBV6-5 and J is TRBJ1-1; D may be TRBD1 (6 bases). V dropped 0 bases and J dropped 5 bases, with 10 bases sitting between them. The CDR3 is 14 residues long. The germline gives CDR1 MNHEY, CDR2 SVGAGI. CDR3 sequence reads: CASSYSVGATEAFF. CDR3 bases: TGTGCCAGCAGTTACTCGGTGGGGGCAACTGAAGCTTTCTTT.

This clonotype was observed a handful of times. The rearrangement joins TRBV28 to TRBJ1-1; D gene uncertain. The CDR3 runs to 11 residues. Germline CDR1 reads MDHEN; CDR2 reads SYDVKM. Trimming cost V 3 bases and J 5 bases, with 4 bases left between them. CDR3 protein: CASSFQTEAFF. As DNA, the CDR3 is TGTGCCAGCAGTTTCCAGACTGAAGCTTTCTTT.

In nucleotides, the CDR3 is TGTGCCTGGTCTACCGGGACTTCCCGCAATGAGCAGTTCTTC. Its translation: CAWSTGTSRNEQFF. The chain has TRBV30 and TRBJ2-1; possibly TRBD2 for D (6 bases). This CDR3 has 14 amino acids. Germline CDR1 GTSNPN, CDR2 SVGIG (reference sequence). Trimming left V 5 bases short and J 6 bases short, with 17 bases between.

The chain combines TRBV9 with TRBJ2-7; perhaps TRBD1 as D (6 bases). Looked up from germline, CDR1 is SGDLS and CDR2 is YYNGEE. CDR3 length equals 14 residues. The V gene lost 4 bases and the J gene lost 1 base, with 12 bases spanning the gap. In DNA, the CDR3 is TGTGCCAGCAGCACAGGGCCCCCTTCCTACGAGCAGTACTTC. Its protein is CASSTGPPSYEQYF.

This chain links TRBV7-8 with TRBJ2-7; TRBD1 agrees at 8 bases. V was clipped by 7 bases and J by 3 bases; unmatched bases: 14. Germline values: CDR1 SGHVS, CDR2 FQNEAQ. The CDR3 covers 16 residues. The CDR3 bases are TGTGCCAGCAATTCCGCGCCGGGACAGGACCACTACGAGCAGTACTTC. Encoded protein: CASNSAPGQDHYEQYF.

V usage is TRBV2 and J usage is TRBJ2-3; possibly TRBD2 for D (5 bases). The CDR3 contains 14 residues. CDR1 is SNHLY and CDR2 is FYNNEI in the germline V gene. Trimming shortened V by 2 bases and J by 5 bases, and 11 bases separated the two germline ends. CDR3 loop: CASSEPGDGDTQYF. The CDR3 DNA follows: TGTGCCAGCAGTGAACCCGGGGATGGAGATACGCAGTATTTT.

Concerning this clonotype: A junction boundary mismatches the germline segment, possibly from a read error. V and J are TRBV29-1 and TRBJ2-1; 7 bases are a match to TRBD2. There are 15 residues in the CDR3. The germline CDR1 and CDR2 sequences are SQVTM and ANQGSEA. The CDR3, as DNA: TGCAGCGTTGAATTGCGGGAGCGGGAATACAGTGAGCAGTTCTTC. Its translation is CSVELREREYSEQFF.

The chain recombines TRBV6-2 or TRBV6-3 with TRBJ2-7; 11 bases match TRBD2. Germline V gene lookup returns CDR1 MNHEY and CDR2 SVGEGT. J gave up 3 bases and V 2 bases, and 9 bases lay outside the gene matches. The length of the CDR3 is 17 residues. The CDR3 coding sequence is TGTGCCAGCAGTTACCCCACCACTAGCGGGAGCCACTACGAGCAGTACTTC. Amino acid sequence: CASSYPTTSGSHYEQYF.

The J gene is TRBJ2-2, the V gene TRBV27, with D perhaps matching TRBD1 (5 bases). The CDR3 consists of 13 residues. The ends were cut back, 7 bases at V and 1 base at J, with 7 bases in the middle. Germline V gene data show CDR1 as MNHEY and CDR2 as SMNVEV (reference sequence). The CDR3 sequence: CASMQGNTGELFF. The CDR3 bases are TGTGCCAGCATGCAGGGGAACACCGGGGAGCTGTTTTTT.

The chain joins TRBV7-9 to TRBJ2-7, with no clear D. The CDR3 is 13 residues long. Looked up from germline, CDR1 is SEHNR and CDR2 is FQNEAQ (reference sequence). Trimming shortened V by 7 bases and J by 2 bases, and 12 bases separated the two germline ends. The CDR3 nucleotides read TGTGCCAGCACCGAGGACGGACCCTACGAGCAGTACTTC. Translated: CASTEDGPYEQYF.

In this sample, this clonotype turned up a few times. The rearrangement joins TRBV3-1 to TRBJ1-1; possibly TRBD1 for D (6 bases). The CDR3 runs 14 residues. The germline V gene encodes CDR1 LGHDT and CDR2 YNNKEL (reference sequence). V was shortened by 9 bases and J by 3 bases, with 17 bases between the two germline ends. The CDR3 is CASTRTADYTEAFF. In DNA form, the CDR3 reads TGTGCCAGTACTCGGACAGCCGATTACACTGAAGCTTTCTTT. The entire variable domain, with the rest obtained from reference TRBV3-1 and TRBJ1-1, is as follows: DTAVSQTPKYLVTQMGNDKSIKCEQNLGHDTMYWYKQDSKKFLKIMFSYNNKELIINETVPNRFSPKSPDKAHLNLHINSLELGDSAVYFCASTRTADYTEAFFGQGTRLTVV.

A single count supports this clonotype. This chain joins TRBV15 and TRBJ1-3; D may be TRBD1 (5 bases). Germline CDR1 is LNHNV and CDR2 is YYDKDF (reference sequence). The CDR3 loop spans 15 amino acids. V dropped 0 bases and J dropped 3 bases, with 9 bases sitting between them. In DNA form, the CDR3 reads TGTGCCACCAGCAGAGATCGGGGGAATGGAAACACCATATATTTT. It translates to CATSRDRGNGNTIYF.

The table lists this clonotype with a count of one. The V gene is TRBV7-9, the J gene TRBJ1-5; no definite D call. Germline lookup yields CDR1 SEHNR and CDR2 FQNEAQ (reference sequence). CDR3 length equals 12 residues. Deletions cut 3 bases from V and 5 bases from J, with 5 bases between. Here the CDR3 reads CASSFLDQPQHF. The CDR3 nucleotides are TGTGCCAGCAGCTTCTTGGATCAGCCCCAGCATTTT.

The rearrangement joins TRBV9 to TRBJ2-1; D is uncertain. Germline-derived CDR1 and CDR2 are SGDLS and YYNGEE. Trimming took 0 bases from V and 4 from J, leaving 14 bases between them. This CDR3 contains 16 residues. CDR3 coding DNA: TGTGCCAGCAGCGTAGAGGAAGGCGGCCTATACAATGAGCAGTTCTTC. This sequence encodes CASSVEEGGLYNEQFF.

This clonotype was detected once. This sequence joins TRBV29-1 and TRBJ1-2, with D perhaps TRBD1 (5 bases). The CDR3 sequence is 11 residues long. The V gene's germline CDR1 is SQVTM and CDR2 ANQGSEA. The V and J ends lost 8 bases and 6 bases respectively, with 13 bases between them. CDR3 residues: CSSREGDGYTF. Here the CDR3 DNA reads TGCAGCAGCAGGGAAGGGGATGGCTACACCTTC.

This clonotype appeared a single time. The chain employs TRBV20-1 and TRBJ2-3, with D unclear. Trimming stripped 6 bases from V and 7 bases from J, with 11 bases between. The CDR3 is 11 residues long. Germline V gene sequence: CDR1 DFQATT, CDR2 SNEGSKA (reference sequence). The CDR3 region has the DNA TGCAGTGCCCCCGACGGAAATACGCAGTATTTT. Amino acids: CSAPDGNTQYF.

The rearrangement joins TRBV29-1 to TRBJ2-2; a weak D match, TRBD2 (5 bases). This CDR3 comprises 13 residues. Germline V lookup: CDR1 SQVTM, CDR2 ANQGSEA. V was pared by 4 bases and J by 4 bases, with 10 bases between. CDR3 DNA sequence: TGCAGCGTTGTCGGGAACCCCACCGGGGAGCTGTTTTTT. This translates into CSVVGNPTGELFF.

DNA for the CDR3: TGTGCCAGTAGTATGACAGGTTGGGGAGAGACCCAGTACTTC. Protein: CASSMTGWGETQYF. This rearrangement joins TRBV19 to TRBJ2-5; tentative D call: TRBD1 (6 bases). V was clipped by 3 bases and J by 4 bases, with 12 bases between them. The CDR3 runs to 14 residues. Germline values: CDR1 LNHDA, CDR2 SQIVND (reference sequence).

This clonotype was recorded only once. The J gene is TRBJ1-6, the V gene TRBV3-1; D is possibly TRBD1 (5 bases). Trimming stripped 0 bases from V and 0 bases from J, with 12 bases between. Germline lookup yields CDR1 LGHDT and CDR2 YNNKEL (reference sequence). This CDR3 has 18 residues. CDR3 in amino acids: CASSQDKTEDSYNSPLHF. The CDR3 nucleotides read TGTGCCAGCAGCCAAGATAAGACAGAAGACTCCTATAATTCACCCCTCCACTTT.

The chain employs TRBV4-2 and TRBJ2-1; no reliable D call. Deletions cut 0 bases from V and 0 bases from J, with 15 bases between. CDR1 is LGHNA, CDR2 YNFKEQ, per germline. The CDR3 is 18 residues long. CDR3 nucleotide sequence: TGTGCCAGCAGCCAAGATCCCCTTGTGCGAGACTCCTACAATGAGCAGTTCTTC. It translates to CASSQDPLVRDSYNEQFF.

V is TRBV7-9 and J is TRBJ2-1; D is possibly TRBD2 (6 bases). Trimming shortened V by 3 bases and J by 8 bases, and 17 bases separated the two germline ends. CDR1 is SEHNR, CDR2 FQNEAQ, per germline (reference sequence). The length of the CDR3 is 15 residues. The CDR3 DNA reads as TGTGCCAGCAGCTTGGGAACTAGCATCAGCGATGAGCAGTTCTTC. As protein: CASSLGTSISDEQFF.

The V gene is TRBV10-3, the J gene TRBJ1-5; D perhaps matches TRBD1 (6 bases). This CDR3 comprises 15 residues. CDR1 is ENHRY and CDR2 is SYGVKD in the germline V gene. V was pared by 10 bases and J by 5 bases, with 21 bases between. CDR3 in DNA: TGTGCCAGCAGAAGTACAGGGTCAAACGATCAGCCCCAGCATTTT. It encodes CASRSTGSNDQPQHF.